One sample yielded the 21 T cell receptor beta chains listed below, sequenced in a study of blood T cells in healthy people across ages. Primed by a sample-barcoded 5' primer and a J-beta primer mix, a second PCR proceeded for about 6 to 11 cycles. A single record per CDR3 protein comes from TCRdb applying MiXCR to the 5' RACE reads. The sample records approximately 780,000 distinct CDR3 sequences, around 24% being singletons. These data also formed part of another study, on T cells of mothers and their children.

Sequences were obtained from blood. These receptors were obtained from a boy aged 5-17 years in good health.

This clonotype was counted only a few times. The chain employs TRBV6-5 and TRBJ1-1, with D hard to call. The CDR3 has 14 amino acids. V lost 6 bases, J lost 0 bases, and 11 bases lay in between. Germline assignment: CDR1 MNHEY and CDR2 SVGAGI. CDR3 sequence (DNA): TGTGCCAGCAGCCGACGGTTCTTGAACACTGAAGCTTTCTTT. Residues: CASSRRFLNTEAFF.

The chain carries TRBV27 and TRBJ2-1; 7 bases match TRBD1. This CDR3 contains 15 residues. V was clipped by 6 bases and J by 0 bases; unmatched bases: 5. Germline V gives CDR1 MNHEY, CDR2 SMNVEV (reference sequence). The CDR3 DNA reads as TGTGCCAGCAGCATTACAGGGGACTCCTACAATGAGCAGTTCTTC. Translated: CASSITGDSYNEQFF.

This clonotype was counted a few times. The CDR3 coding sequence is TGCAGCGCTACGACAGATTACGAGCAGTACTTC. This gives the protein CSATTDYEQYF. The genes are TRBV29-1 and TRBJ2-7, with a possible D match to TRBD1 (5 bases). The CDR3 is made up of 11 amino acids. Trimming cost V 7 bases and J 4 bases, with 11 bases left between them. CDR1 and CDR2 from the germline V gene are SQVTM and ANQGSEA.

This clonotype has a single count. The chain employs TRBV7-6 and TRBJ2-7; unclear D gene. The CDR3 spans 14 residues. CDR1 SGHVS and CDR2 FNYEAQ come from the germline V gene. The V and J ends lost 1 base and 6 bases respectively, with 13 bases between them. The CDR3 here is CASSLEPTIGEQYF. The DNA of the CDR3 is TGTGCCAGCAGCTTAGAGCCTACCATCGGCGAGCAGTACTTC.

This clonotype was counted between two and nine times. The rearrangement joins TRBV2 to TRBJ2-7; TRBD1 is a possible D gene (6 bases). The CDR3 contains 16 residues. Germline CDR1 and CDR2: SNHLY and FYNNEI. V was trimmed by 5 bases and J by 4 bases, leaving 21 bases between them. CDR3 nucleotide sequence: TGTGCCAGCAGTTGGGCTCGGCAGGGGTCCTCTTACGAGCAGTACTTC. Translated, it gives CASSWARQGSSYEQYF.

This clonotype was seen many times. This chain connects TRBV11-2 to TRBJ2-6; D gene ambiguous. Trimming took off 5 bases at V and 0 bases at J, with 8 bases between the two ends. CDR1 is SGHAT, CDR2 FQNNGV, per germline. This CDR3 has 15 residues. The CDR3 DNA is TGTGCCAGCAGCCCTCGTAGCTCTGGGGCCAACGTCCTGACTTTC. It yields the protein CASSPRSSGANVLTF.

This clonotype was seen a handful of times. This chain joins TRBV11-2 and TRBJ2-7; D may correspond to TRBD1 or TRBD2 (5 bases each). The CDR3 extends over 17 amino acids. Trimming removed 3 bases at V and 4 bases at J, with 22 bases between. Germline values: CDR1 SGHAT, CDR2 FQNNGV. The CDR3 DNA reads TGTGCCAGCAGCTTCTTATTAATTGGGGGAGTGAAATACGAGCAGTACTTC. Its translation is CASSFLLIGGVKYEQYF.

The table lists this clonotype with a count of one. The rearrangement uses TRBV29-1 and TRBJ2-2; 7 nucleotides agree with TRBD1. In germline, CDR1 is SQVTM, CDR2 ANQGSEA. The junction had 4 bases not matched to a gene; V was cut back by 6 bases and J by 6 bases. This CDR3 has 12 amino acids. CDR3 loop: CSVDGTAGELFF. The CDR3 coding sequence is TGCAGCGTCGACGGGACAGCCGGGGAGCTGTTTTTT.

The rearrangement joins TRBV29-1 to TRBJ2-7; D gene uncertain. This CDR3 is 13 amino acids long. V gave up 4 bases and J gave up 2 bases, with 12 bases separating them. Germline CDR1 reads SQVTM; CDR2 reads ANQGSEA. CDR3 in DNA: TGCAGCGTTGTAAGTCAGACCGCCTACGAGCAGTACTTC. Protein product: CSVVSQTAYEQYF.

The rearrangement uses TRBV7-9 and TRBJ1-1; a possible D gene is TRBD1 (6 bases). The V gene lost 1 base and the J gene lost 3 bases, with 9 bases spanning the gap. This CDR3 spans 14 amino acids. CDR1 SEHNR and CDR2 FQNEAQ come from the germline V gene (reference sequence). CDR3 protein: CASSLVGGHTEAFF. For the CDR3, the DNA is TGTGCCAGCAGCTTAGTTGGGGGGCACACTGAAGCTTTCTTT. The full variable domain, rest sourced from reference TRBV7-9 and TRBJ1-1, is DTGVSQNPRHKITKRGQNVTFRCDPISEHNRLYWYRQTLGQGPEFLTYFQNEAQLEKSRLLSDRFSAERPKGSFSTLEIQRTEQGDSAMYLCASSLVGGHTEAFFGQGTRLTVV.

This clonotype was picked up a small number of times. The chain employs TRBV2 and TRBJ2-5; D not certain. The CDR3 has 12 amino acids. The V gene lost 7 bases and the J gene lost 5 bases, with 11 bases spanning the gap. Germline-derived CDR1 and CDR2 are SNHLY and FYNNEI. CDR3 region: CASTAWGETQYF. In nucleotides, the CDR3 is TGTGCCAGCACGGCGTGGGGTGAGACCCAGTACTTC.

In its sample, this clonotype was seen a few times. The chain is built from TRBV5-1 and TRBJ2-7; 9 bases agree with TRBD1. The CDR3 has 14 residues. J was trimmed by 3 bases and V by 7 bases; bases with no gene match: 8. Germline CDR1 and CDR2: SGHRS and YFSETQ. DNA for the CDR3: TGCGCCAGCGGAAGAACAGGGGGCTACTACGAGCAGTACTTC. Translated: CASGRTGGYYEQYF.

CDR3 DNA: TGTGCCAGTAGTATGTTGGGCAGGCCCTACGAGCAGTACTTC. Translation gives CASSMLGRPYEQYF. V usage is TRBV19 and J usage is TRBJ2-1; D is ambiguous. The DNA matches TRBJ2-7 better at its end, which makes the J call doubtful. The CDR3 covers 14 residues. Germline values: CDR1 LNHDA, CDR2 SQIVND (reference sequence).

The chain combines TRBV24-1 with TRBJ2-6, with TRBD1 matching 8 bases. CDR3 length equals 18 residues. V lost 4 bases to trimming and J lost 0 bases; unmatched junction nucleotides: 7. Germline V gene lookup returns CDR1 KGHDR and CDR2 SFDVKD. Here the CDR3 reads CATSDKDRVGSGANVLTF. The CDR3 DNA sequence: TGTGCCACCAGTGACAAGGACAGGGTCGGCTCTGGGGCCAACGTCCTGACTTTC.

This sequence joins TRBV5-1 and TRBJ2-1; possible D gene TRBD1, 6 bases. Trimming stripped 7 bases from V and 2 bases from J, with 13 bases between. This CDR3 is built from 14 residues. Germline V lookup: CDR1 SGHRS, CDR2 YFSETQ. The CDR3 nucleotides read TGCGCCAGCGGGCAACAGGGAACCTACAATGAGCAGTTCTTC. Protein sequence: CASGQQGTYNEQFF.

This clonotype was counted a few times. The V gene is TRBV7-9, the J gene TRBJ2-7; D ambiguous. Germline V gene data show CDR1 as SEHNR and CDR2 as FQNEAQ (reference sequence). V shed 2 bases and J shed 1 base, with 15 bases lying between them. CDR3 size: 16 residues. The CDR3: CASSLIRTKISYEQYF. In nucleotides, the CDR3 is TGTGCCAGCAGCTTAATCAGAACCAAGATTTCCTACGAGCAGTACTTC.

The V call is TRBV6-4, the J call TRBJ2-6, with TRBD1 matching over 9 bases. V dropped 0 bases and J dropped 0; count of bases not matched to a gene: 6. This CDR3 contains 19 residues. Looked up from germline, CDR1 is MRHNA and CDR2 is SNTAGT. CDR3 protein: CASSDSRTGADSGANVLTF. The CDR3 nucleotides read TGTGCCAGCAGTGACTCGAGGACAGGGGCGGACTCTGGGGCCAACGTCCTGACTTTC.

The chain recombines TRBV12-3 or TRBV12-4 with TRBJ2-2, with D possibly being TRBD1 or TRBD2 (5 bases each). The V and J ends lost 3 bases and 4 bases respectively, with 15 bases between them. The CDR3 extends over 16 amino acids. CDR3 bases: TGTGCCAGCAGTTTGGGGACCCCTGGGGCCACCGGGGAGCTGTTTTTT. This gives the protein CASSLGTPGATGELFF.

This rearrangement joins TRBV6-2 or TRBV6-3 to TRBJ2-7; D remains ambiguous. This CDR3 has 13 residues. Looked up from germline, CDR1 is MNHEY and CDR2 is SVGEGT. Trimming removed 6 bases from V and 3 bases from J, with 12 bases in between. CDR3 coding DNA: TGTGCCAGCAGGCAGATCCTCCTCTACGAGCAGTACTTC. Protein product: CASRQILLYEQYF.

The chain employs TRBV7-6 and TRBJ2-3, with D perhaps TRBD1 (5 bases). Per the germline V gene, CDR1 is SGHVS and CDR2 is FNYEAQ. Between the trimmed V and J ends, which lost 5 bases and 3 bases, there was a span of 15 bases. The CDR3 length is 15 residues. The CDR3 nucleotides are TGTGCCAGCAGCCTAGTAGGGCCAGGGACAGATACGCAGTATTTT. Its translation: CASSLVGPGTDTQYF.

This clonotype has just a few counts. The gene calls are TRBV28 and TRBJ2-5; 7 bases are a match to TRBD1. Germline trimming cut 4 bases from V and 2 bases from J; bases unmatched to any gene: 7. Germline loops: CDR1 MDHEN, CDR2 SYDVKM. This CDR3 has 15 residues. The CDR3 sequence: CASSSYMTGQETQYF. CDR3 nucleotide sequence: TGTGCCAGCAGTTCTTACATGACAGGGCAAGAGACCCAGTACTTC.